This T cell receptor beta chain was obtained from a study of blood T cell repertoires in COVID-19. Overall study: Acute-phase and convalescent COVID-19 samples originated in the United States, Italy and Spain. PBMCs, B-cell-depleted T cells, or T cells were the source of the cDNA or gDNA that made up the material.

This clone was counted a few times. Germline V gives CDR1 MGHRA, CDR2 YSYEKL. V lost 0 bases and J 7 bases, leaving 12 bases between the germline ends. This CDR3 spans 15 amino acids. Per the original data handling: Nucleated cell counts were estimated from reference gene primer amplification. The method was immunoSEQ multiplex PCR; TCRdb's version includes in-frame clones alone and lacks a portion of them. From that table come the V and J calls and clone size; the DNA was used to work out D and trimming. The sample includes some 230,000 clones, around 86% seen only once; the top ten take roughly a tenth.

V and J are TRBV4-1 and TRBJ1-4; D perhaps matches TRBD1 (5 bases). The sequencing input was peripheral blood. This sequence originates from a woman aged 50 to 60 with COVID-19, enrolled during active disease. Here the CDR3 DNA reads TGCGCCAGCAGCCAAGAGCGGGGGAGAGTTGAAAAACTGTTTTTT. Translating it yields CASSQERGRVEKLFF.